This T cell receptor beta chain stems from a study of OX40 agonist ivuxolimab in advanced cancers. Repertoires were generated with immunoSEQ multiplex PCR, while TCRdb's copy carries only in-frame clones and drops some. The sample shows about 15,000 clones, approximately 60% of them seen only once. Sequenced here: CD4+ or CD8+ T cells sorted from blood, sampled in a trial of the OX40 agonist ivuxolimab. The receptor comes from an adult with an advanced solid tumor such as melanoma, head and neck, liver or kidney cancer.

The CDR3 DNA follows: TGTGCCAGCAGCCCCCCTGACAGGACCTACGAGCAGTACTTC. Its protein product is CASSPPDRTYEQYF. V gene TRBV5-4 combines with J gene TRBJ2-7; possible D gene TRBD1, 6 bases. Germline loops: CDR1 SGHNT, CDR2 YYREEE (reference sequence). V lost 4 bases and J lost 2, with 13 bases in between. The CDR3 is made up of 14 amino acids.